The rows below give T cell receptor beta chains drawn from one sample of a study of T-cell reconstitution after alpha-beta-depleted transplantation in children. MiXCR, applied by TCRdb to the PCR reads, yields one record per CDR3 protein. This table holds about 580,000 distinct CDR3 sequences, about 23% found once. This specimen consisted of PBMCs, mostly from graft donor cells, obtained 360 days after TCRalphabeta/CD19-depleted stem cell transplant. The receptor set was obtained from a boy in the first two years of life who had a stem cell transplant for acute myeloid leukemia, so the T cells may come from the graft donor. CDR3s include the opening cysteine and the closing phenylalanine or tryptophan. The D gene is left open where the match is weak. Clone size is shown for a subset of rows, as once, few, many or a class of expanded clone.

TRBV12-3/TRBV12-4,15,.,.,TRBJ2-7,CASSLAGGISYEQYF,TGTGCCAGCAGTTTGGCAGGGGGGATTTCCTACGAGCAGTACTTC
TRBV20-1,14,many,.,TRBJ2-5,CSASGGPYQETQYF,TGCAGTGCTAGCGGGGGGCCCTACCAAGAGACCCAGTACTTC
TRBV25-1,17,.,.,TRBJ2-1,CASSEGWSNLFYNEQFF,TGTGCCAGCAGTGAGGGCTGGAGCAATTTATTCTACAATGAGCAGTTCTTC
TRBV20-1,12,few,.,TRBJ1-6,CSAREGGSPLHF,TGCAGTGCTAGAGAAGGGGGTTCACCCCTCCACTTT
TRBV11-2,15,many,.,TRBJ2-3,CASSRRPIEGDTQYF,TGTGCCAGCAGCCGCAGACCAATAGAGGGAGATACGCAGTATTTT
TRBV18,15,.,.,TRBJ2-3,CASSNNGYSSDTQYF,TGTGCCAGCTCAAACAACGGGTATTCCTCCGATACGCAGTATTTT
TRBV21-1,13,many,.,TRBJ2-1,CASVLLASNEQFF,TGTGCCAGCGTTTTACTAGCTTCGAATGAGCAGTTCTTC
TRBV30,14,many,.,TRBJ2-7,CAWSVFGTRYEQYF,TGTGCCTGGAGTGTTTTCGGGACCCGCTACGAGCAGTACTTC
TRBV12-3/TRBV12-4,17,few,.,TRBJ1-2,CASSASGAVSIFYGYTF,TGTGCCAGCAGTGCCTCGGGGGCCGTTAGTATCTTTTACGGCTACACCTTC
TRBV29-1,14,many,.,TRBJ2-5,CSVGPGDVGKTQYF,TGCAGCGTTGGTCCAGGGGATGTGGGGAAGACCCAGTACTTC
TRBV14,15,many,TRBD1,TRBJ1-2,CASSQGQGAYYGYTF,TGTGCCAGCAGCCAAGGGCAGGGGGCTTACTATGGCTACACCTTC
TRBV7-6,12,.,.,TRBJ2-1,CASSSTRLEQFF,TGTGCCAGCAGCTCAACTAGACTTGAGCAGTTCTTC
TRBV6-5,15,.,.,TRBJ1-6,CASSYEGFSNSPLHF,TGTGCCAGCAGTTATGAGGGGTTTTCTAATTCACCCCTCCACTTT
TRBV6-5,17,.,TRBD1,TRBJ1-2,CASSYGRTGGRNYGYTF,TGTGCCAGCAGTTACGGACGTACAGGGGGGAGAAACTATGGCTACACCTTC
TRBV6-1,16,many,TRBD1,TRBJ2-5,CASSNRDREYQETQYF,TGTGCCAGCAGCAACCGGGACAGGGAGTACCAAGAGACCCAGTACTTC
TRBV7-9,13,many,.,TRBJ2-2,CASSVGATGELFF,TGTGCCAGCAGCGTAGGGGCTACCGGGGAGCTGTTTTTT
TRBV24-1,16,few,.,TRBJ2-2,CATSDRAGVGTGELFF,TGTGCCACCAGCGATCGGGCCGGGGTGGGCACCGGGGAGCTGTTTTTT
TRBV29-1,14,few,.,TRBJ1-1,CSVEPWDRDTEAFF,TGCAGCGTTGAACCGTGGGATCGGGACACTGAAGCTTTCTTT
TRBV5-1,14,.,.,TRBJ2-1,CASSPLIEYNEQFF,TGCGCCAGCAGCCCCTTGATAGAATACAATGAGCAGTTCTTC
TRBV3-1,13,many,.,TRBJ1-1,CASSQVTHDEAFF,TGTGCCAGCAGCCAAGTCACACACGACGAAGCTTTCTTT
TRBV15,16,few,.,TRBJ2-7,CATSTSSRTVPYEQYF,TGTGCCACCAGCACCTCGTCCCGGACAGTCCCCTACGAGCAGTACTTC
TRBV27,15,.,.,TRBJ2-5,CASAEQTGHQETQYF,TGTGCCAGCGCAGAGCAGACAGGCCATCAAGAGACCCAGTACTTC
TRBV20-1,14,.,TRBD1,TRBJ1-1,CSAWTGGDFTEAFF,TGCAGTGCTTGGACAGGGGGTGATTTCACTGAAGCTTTCTTT
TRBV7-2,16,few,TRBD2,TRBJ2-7,CASSLILAGVPYEQYF,TGTGCCAGCAGCCTGATACTAGCGGGCGTTCCCTACGAGCAGTACTTC
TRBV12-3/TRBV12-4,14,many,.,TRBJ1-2,CASRPFPGGYGYTF,TGTGCCAGCAGACCATTTCCGGGGGGCTATGGCTACACCTTC
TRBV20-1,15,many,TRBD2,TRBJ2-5,CSARELALYQETQYF,TGCAGTGCTAGAGAACTAGCGTTGTACCAAGAGACCCAGTACTTC
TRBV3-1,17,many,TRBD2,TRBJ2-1,CASSQEEGTSVHNEQFF,TGTGCCAGCAGCCAAGAAGAGGGGACTAGTGTCCACAATGAGCAGTTCTTC
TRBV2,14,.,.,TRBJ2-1,CASSGRPDYNEQFF,TGTGCCAGCAGTGGTAGGCCAGATTACAATGAGCAGTTCTTC
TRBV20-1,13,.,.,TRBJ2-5,CSARSRAQETQYF,TGCAGTGCTAGATCGCGGGCCCAAGAGACCCAGTACTTC
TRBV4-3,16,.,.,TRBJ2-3,CASSQDVVARMNTQYF,TGCGCCAGCAGCCAAGATGTGGTGGCTAGGATGAATACGCAGTATTTT
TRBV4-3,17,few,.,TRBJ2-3,CASSQVRGGPKTDTQYF,TGCGCCAGCAGCCAAGTAAGGGGGGGACCCAAGACAGATACGCAGTATTTT
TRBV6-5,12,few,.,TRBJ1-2,CASHTAGSGYTF,TGTGCCAGCCATACGGCAGGGTCCGGCTACACCTTC
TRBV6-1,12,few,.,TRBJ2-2,CASKGDTGELFF,TGTGCCAGCAAGGGGGATACCGGGGAGCTGTTTTTT
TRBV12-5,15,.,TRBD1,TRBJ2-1,CASGPGQGTGDEQFF,TGTGCTAGTGGCCCGGGACAGGGTACAGGGGATGAGCAGTTCTTC
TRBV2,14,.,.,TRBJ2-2,CASSEGLDTGELFF,TGTGCCAGCAGTGAAGGGTTGGACACCGGGGAGCTGTTTTTT
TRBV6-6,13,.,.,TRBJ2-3,CASALGSTDTQYF,TGTGCCAGTGCCCTAGGGAGCACAGATACGCAGTATTTT
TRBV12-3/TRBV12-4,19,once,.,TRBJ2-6,CACSFPVGQIDSGANVLTF,TGTGCCTGCAGTTTTCCTGTTGGGCAAATTGACTCTGGGGCCAACGTCCTGACTTTC
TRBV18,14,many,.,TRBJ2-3,CASSPGTSADTQYF,TGTGCCAGCTCACCAGGGACAAGTGCAGATACGCAGTATTTT
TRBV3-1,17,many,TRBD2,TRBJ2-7,CASSQDLSSGGRYEQYF,TGTGCCAGCAGCCAAGATTTATCCAGCGGGGGAAGATACGAGCAGTACTTC
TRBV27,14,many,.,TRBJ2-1,CASSFQGVGNEQFF,TGTGCCAGCAGTTTCCAAGGGGTCGGTAATGAGCAGTTCTTC
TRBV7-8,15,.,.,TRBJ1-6,CASTTRTAYNSPLHF,TGTGCCAGCACCACAAGGACAGCTTATAATTCACCCCTCCACTTT
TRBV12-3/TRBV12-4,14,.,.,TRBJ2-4,CASTSGTPGNIQYF,TGTGCCAGCACCTCCGGGACACCGGGGAACATTCAGTACTTC
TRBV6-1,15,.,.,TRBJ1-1,CASKGGPFMNTEAFF,TGTGCCAGCAAGGGGGGGCCGTTTATGAACACTGAAGCTTTCTTT
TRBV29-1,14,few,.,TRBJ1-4,CSVELQGTNEKLFF,TGCAGCGTTGAACTGCAGGGCACTAATGAAAAACTGTTTTTT
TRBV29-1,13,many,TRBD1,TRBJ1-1,CSVRTGMNTEAFF,TGCAGCGTTCGGACAGGGATGAACACTGAAGCTTTCTTT
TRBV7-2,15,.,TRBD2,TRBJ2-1,CASSLNRGGRNEQFF,TGTGCCAGCAGCTTAAACCGGGGGGGCCGAAATGAGCAGTTCTTC
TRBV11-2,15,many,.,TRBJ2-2,CATSLRGQNTGELFF,TGTGCCACCTCCCTTAGGGGCCAGAACACCGGGGAGCTGTTTTTT
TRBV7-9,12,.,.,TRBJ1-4,CASSLLREKLFF,TGTGCCAGCAGCTTATTGAGAGAAAAACTGTTTTTT
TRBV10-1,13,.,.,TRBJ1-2,CASSEGRSYGYTF,TGCGCCAGCAGTGAGGGCAGAAGCTATGGCTACACCTTC
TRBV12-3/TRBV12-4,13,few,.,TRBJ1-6,CASTGTDYSPLHF,TGTGCCAGCACTGGGACGGATTATTCACCCCTCCACTTT
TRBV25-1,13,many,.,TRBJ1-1,CASSDATWSEAFF,TGTGCCAGCAGTGACGCCACATGGTCTGAAGCTTTCTTT
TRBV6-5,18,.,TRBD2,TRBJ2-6,CASSYVSGGAVGANVLTF,TGTGCCAGCAGTTACGTGAGCGGGGGGGCTGTGGGGGCCAACGTCCTGACTTTC
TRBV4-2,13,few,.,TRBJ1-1,CASSGGGPTEAFF,TGTGCCAGCAGCGGGGGGGGACCCACTGAAGCTTTCTTT
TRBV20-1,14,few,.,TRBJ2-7,CSASRARATLEQYF,TGCAGTGCTAGTCGCGCCAGGGCAACGCTCGAGCAGTACTTC
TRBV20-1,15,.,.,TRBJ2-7,CSARYGTTYRYEQYF,TGCAGTGCTAGATACGGTACTACATATAGGTACGAGCAGTACTTC
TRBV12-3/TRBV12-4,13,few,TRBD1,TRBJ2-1,CASRLPGQGKPFF,TGTGCCAGCAGGTTGCCGGGACAGGGAAAACCGTTCTTC
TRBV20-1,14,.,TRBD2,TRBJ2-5,CSAQKLAGEETQYF,TGCAGTGCTCAAAAACTAGCGGGGGAAGAGACCCAGTACTTC
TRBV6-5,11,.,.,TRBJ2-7,CASSAANEQYF,TGTGCCAGCAGTGCGGCAAACGAGCAGTACTTC